This T cell receptor (beta chain) was recovered during a study of blood T cell repertoires in COVID-19. This clone was seen just once. TCRdb's table, derived via immunoSEQ multiplex PCR, lists solely in-frame clones and lacks some. The sample lists approximately 170,000 clones; around 85% were seen once. Germline lookup yields CDR1 LNHDA and CDR2 SQIVND (reference sequence). V shed 3 bases and J shed 7 bases, with 13 bases lying between them. The CDR3 totals 15 residues. This chain connects TRBV19 to TRBJ1-6, with D hard to call. This sequence was found in a woman older than 75 with COVID-19, enrolled during active disease. The sequencing sample was made of peripheral blood. This CDR3 reads CASSMRPGGNSPLHF. DNA for the CDR3: TGTGCCAGTAGTATGCGGCCGGGAGGAAATTCACCCCTCCACTTT.